This TCR beta chain was identified during a study of CD8+CD57+ T cells in acquired aplastic anemia (dated by TCRdb to the late 2010s). Background for the entire study: DNA extracted from sorted CD4+ and CD8+ cells had a mean of about 3.3 ug, with a range of roughly 0.18 to 27.4 ug. CD8+CD57+ expansion was defined as a frequency above the mean frequency observed in healthy subjects.

The investigation overall reported the following: Patients and healthy controls showed no significant difference in CD8+ Simpson's diversity (P=0.060). Fewer than 30 CD8+ CDR3 sequences were found in both patients and controls but appeared to be highly expressed in patients and within the immunodominant clones of the patients.

From the cysteine through the phenylalanine, the CDR3 covers 15 amino acids. Only the CDR3 portion is preserved as DNA: 45 bases, with reading frame beginning at the first base. The germline V gene specifies MGHDK as CDR1 and SYGVNS as CDR2. The junction shows trimming of 3 bases on V and 6 bases on J, plus 18 bases between the germline ends. Expansion of CD8+CD57+ cells had been shown by flow cytometry in the patients chosen for sequencing. Every patient had severe acquired aplastic anemia, diagnosed using the International Study of Aplastic Anemia and Agranulocytosis and Camitta criteria. At the time blood was sampled, none of the patients had received any therapy. In the study, sorted CD4+ and CD8+ blood T cells from patients with severe aplastic anemia and from healthy subjects underwent deep sequencing of TCR repertoires. In the USA, patient enrollment took place under clinicaltrials.gov protocols 00001620, 01623167, 00001397, 00071045, 00081523 and 00961064. Ficoll-Paque density gradient centrifugation was used to isolate peripheral blood mononuclear cells. Before DNA was extracted, CD4+ and CD8+ T cells were sorted using either FACS or magnetic beads.

Genomic DNA served as template for TCR beta VDJ combination and CDR3 sequence profiling. An Illumina HiSeq 2000 was used for TCR repertoire sequencing. Regarding the original processing steps: TRBV/TRBJ rearrangement plots, CDR3 size and DJ length profiles, and Simpson's diversity index were used to evaluate the repertoires. The most abundant DNA sequence in the deep sequencing data was taken as the immunodominant clone. CDR3 amino acid sequences were checked for sharing between subjects and were compared against published repertoires and the VDJdb database. TCRdb took the public reads, trimmed them with fastp at Q25, ran MiXCR for clone calling and kept in-frame beta chains. When rows share a CDR3 protein, they turn into one entry using the most common DNA and genes. The V and J calls shown here were made by TCRdb, not taken from the authors' results. The sample table lists some 200,000 distinct CDR3 sequences, around 48% of them with a count of one. The top ten clones comprise about 1.7% of the sample.

This clonotype was recorded a few times. It lacks a known antigen. Per-base quality was not reported, and no clone a single base away is much larger than it. Sequenced: sorted CD4+, CD8+, or CD8+CD57+ T cells (not recorded which) from PBMCs. The chain links TRBV25-1 with TRBJ2-7, and the D gene may be TRBD1, 6 bases matching. This sequence originates from a human donor with aplastic anemia. The CDR3 region has the sequence CASSDSAGEIGEQYF. The nucleotides are TGTGCCAGCAGTGATTCGGCAGGGGAAATCGGCGAGCAGTACTTC.